These 27 T cell receptor beta chains were sequenced from one sample in a study of T-cell memory formation after mild COVID-19. TCRdb reprocessed the 5' RACE reads via MiXCR and lists one record per CDR3 protein. The sample contains approximately 290,000 distinct CDR3 sequences, less than 20% of which appear only once. Sequenced sample: PBMCs or a T cell subset sorted from them (not recorded which). These receptors all come from a man in his late teens or twenties who had mild COVID-19 (a few samples of this study predate the infection). Cell type and time point are not known.

This clonotype was seen a handful of times. This chain connects TRBV25-1 to TRBJ2-7; 7 bases agree with TRBD2. Germline V CDR1 and CDR2: MGHDK, SYGVNS. The CDR3 length is 14 residues. The junction had 6 bases not matched to a gene; V was cut back by 3 bases and J by 4 bases. The CDR3 is CASSDSGGLYEQYF. CDR3 in DNA: TGTGCCAGCAGTGATTCGGGGGGTCTGTACGAGCAGTACTTC.

The chain carries TRBV25-1 and TRBJ1-1; D gene uncertain. Germline V gives CDR1 MGHDK, CDR2 SYGVNS. The CDR3 has 15 amino acids. Trimming took 3 bases from V and 2 from J, leaving 13 bases between them. The CDR3 bases are TGTGCCAGCAGTGACCAGCTAAGTCCAAACACTGAAGCTTTCTTT. Encoded protein: CASSDQLSPNTEAFF.

The chain recombines TRBV7-9 with TRBJ1-6; TRBD1 is a possible D gene (5 bases). Germline V gene sequence: CDR1 SEHNR, CDR2 FQNEAQ (reference sequence). CDR3 length equals 14 residues. The germline V and J ends were trimmed by 7 bases and 7 bases, with 14 bases remaining between them. The CDR3 coding sequence is TGTGCCAGCACCCCGACAGATTCCAATTCACCCCTCCACTTT. Protein: CASTPTDSNSPLHF.

A few counts support this clonotype. The rearrangement joins TRBV6-2 or TRBV6-3 to TRBJ1-5; no reliable D call. The CDR3 has 13 amino acids. Germline V gene data show CDR1 as MNHEY and CDR2 as SVGEGT. V dropped 8 bases and J dropped 6 bases, with 14 bases sitting between them. The CDR3 loop is CASGLIWGQPQHF. CDR3 DNA: TGTGCCAGCGGCTTGATTTGGGGTCAGCCCCAGCATTTT.

This clonotype showed up just a few times. The chain couples TRBV5-1 to TRBJ2-1, with 9 bases matching TRBD2. The germline gives CDR1 SGHRS, CDR2 YFSETQ. The trim removed 5 bases at V and 9 bases at J, leaving 6 bases unmatched. The CDR3 runs 13 residues. The CDR3 bases are TGCGCCAGCAGGGGACTAGCCCCCGGTGAGCAGTTCTTC. It yields the protein CASRGLAPGEQFF.

This clonotype came up a few times. This rearrangement joins TRBV2 to TRBJ2-1; 10 bases align to TRBD2. Germline CDR1 SNHLY, CDR2 FYNNEI. With V trimmed by 5 bases and J by 9 bases, 4 bases remained unmatched. The CDR3 spans 13 residues. Written as DNA, the CDR3 is TGTGCCAGCAGTCCGGGACTAGCGTCTGAGCAGTTCTTC. As protein: CASSPGLASEQFF.

This sequence joins TRBV7-8 and TRBJ2-6, with D perhaps TRBD1 (5 bases). Trimming cost V 5 bases and J 0 bases, with 17 bases left between them. The CDR3 runs 18 residues. Germline CDR1 is SGHVS and CDR2 is FQNEAQ. The chain's CDR3 is CASSLQVSPYSGANVLTF. CDR3 coding DNA: TGTGCCAGCAGCCTACAGGTCTCCCCGTACTCTGGGGCCAACGTCCTGACTTTC.

V usage is TRBV7-9 and J usage is TRBJ2-1; 7 nucleotides align to TRBD1. Looked up from germline, CDR1 is SEHNR and CDR2 is FQNEAQ (reference sequence). V was clipped by 3 bases and J by 8 bases; unmatched bases: 10. This CDR3 is built from 15 residues. The DNA for the CDR3 is TGTGCCAGCAGCTTTATTACAGGGGAAGGGTATGAGCAGTTCTTC. Amino acid sequence: CASSFITGEGYEQFF.

A few counts support this clonotype. The chain links TRBV7-6 to TRBJ2-1, with D unclear. Germline values: CDR1 SGHVS, CDR2 FNYEAQ. The CDR3 loop spans 16 amino acids. Trimming shortened V by 1 base and J by 6 bases, and 16 bases separated the two germline ends. The CDR3 DNA reads TGTGCCAGCAGCTTAGAGGTCCCCAGAAATAGCAATGAGCAGTTCTTC. It translates to CASSLEVPRNSNEQFF. Variable domain in full (rest from reference TRBV7-6 and TRBJ2-1): GAGVSQSPRYKVTKRGQDVALRCDPISGHVSLYWYRQALGQGPEFLTYFNYEAQQDKSGLPNDRFSAERPEGSISTLTIQRTEQRDSAMYRCASSLEVPRNSNEQFFGPGTRLTVL.

This clonotype was counted only a few times. J is TRBJ2-1 and V is TRBV5-1; 11 nucleotides match TRBD2. Unmatched junction bases numbered 12, after V lost 4 bases and J lost 9 bases. The CDR3 has 16 amino acids. Looked up from germline, CDR1 is SGHRS and CDR2 is YFSETQ. The CDR3 DNA reads TGCGCCAGCAGCCCCATCGCGGGGCTAGCGGGGGGTGAGCAGTTCTTC. As protein: CASSPIAGLAGGEQFF.

This clonotype was observed a handful of times. The chain combines TRBV25-1 with TRBJ2-5, with D perhaps assigned TRBD1 or TRBD2 (5 bases each). The V end was cut by 2 bases, the J end by 1 base, with 11 bases between. In germline, CDR1 is MGHDK, CDR2 SYGVNS. This CDR3 comprises 15 residues. CDR3 in amino acids: CASSEMMGPQETQYF. In DNA form, the CDR3 reads TGTGCCAGCAGTGAAATGATGGGACCCCAAGAGACCCAGTACTTC.

This chain links TRBV6-5 with TRBJ1-1; D remains ambiguous. This CDR3 is built from 12 residues. The ends were cut back, 6 bases at V and 8 bases at J, with 13 bases in the middle. CDR1 MNHEY and CDR2 SVGAGI come from the germline V gene. DNA for the CDR3: TGTGCCAGCAGGAACCCACGGCTCGAAGCTTTCTTT. It encodes CASRNPRLEAFF.

A few counts support this clonotype. This chain connects TRBV5-1 to TRBJ1-1, with 9 bases fitting TRBD1. After removal of 4 bases from V and 4 bases from J, the junction contained 5 bases not matched to a gene. CDR3 size: 14 residues. Germline V gene data show CDR1 as SGHRS and CDR2 as YFSETQ. This CDR3 reads CASSAQTGGTEAFF. CDR3 nucleotide sequence: TGCGCCAGCAGCGCCCAGACAGGGGGCACTGAAGCTTTCTTT.

This chain connects TRBV12-3 or TRBV12-4 to TRBJ2-1, with D possibly being TRBD2 (6 bases). CDR3 size: 13 residues. The V and J ends lost 6 bases and 8 bases respectively, with 14 bases between them. CDR3 sequence (DNA): TGTGCCAGCAGCCGGTCTAGCGTACATGAGCAGTTCTTC. Amino acid sequence: CASSRSSVHEQFF.

A few counts support this clonotype. The V call is TRBV4-3, the J call TRBJ1-2; D gene uncertain. Per germline, CDR1 LGHNA and CDR2 YSLEER. The CDR3 runs 15 residues. Trimming cost V 1 base and J 4 bases, with 13 bases left between them. CDR3 bases: TGCGCCAGCAGCCAAGCAGTTCGGGAACCCTATGGCTACACCTTC. Translation: CASSQAVREPYGYTF.

V is TRBV6-5 and J is TRBJ1-2; D is ambiguous. Germline lookup yields CDR1 MNHEY and CDR2 SVGAGI. Trimming removed 0 bases at V and 1 base at J, with 12 bases between. The length of the CDR3 is 16 residues. In nucleotides, the CDR3 is TGTGCCAGCAGTTACTCGAGATCCCGTCTTAACTATGGCTACACCTTC. It yields the protein CASSYSRSRLNYGYTF.

This clonotype showed up many times. This rearrangement joins TRBV28 to TRBJ2-2, with D possibly being TRBD1 (6 bases). V was shortened by 8 bases and J by 6 bases, with 10 bases between the two germline ends. Per germline, CDR1 MDHEN and CDR2 SYDVKM. The CDR3 runs 12 residues. This CDR3 reads CASGGQPGELFF. The DNA of the CDR3 is TGTGCCAGCGGAGGACAGCCCGGGGAGCTGTTTTTT.

This chain links TRBV19 with TRBJ2-1, with D unclear. Germline CDR1 is LNHDA and CDR2 is SQIVND (reference sequence). V lost 5 bases, J lost 9 bases, and 20 bases lay in between. This CDR3 has 15 amino acids. The chain's CDR3 is CASSSSPWVTGEQFF. The DNA of the CDR3 is TGTGCCAGTAGTTCAAGTCCCTGGGTTACTGGTGAGCAGTTCTTC. Filled out from reference TRBV19 and TRBJ2-1, the complete variable domain reads DGGITQSPKYLFRKEGQNVTLSCEQNLNHDAMYWYRQDPGQGLRLIYYSQIVNDFQKGDIAEGYSVSREKKESFPLTVTSAQKNPTAFYLCASSSSPWVTGEQFFGPGTRLTVL.

This clonotype has a count of ten or more. The V gene is TRBV4-2, the J gene TRBJ2-5; perhaps TRBD2 as D (6 bases). This CDR3 has 15 amino acids. CDR1 and CDR2 from the germline V gene are LGHNA and YNFKEQ. Trimming shortened V by 4 bases and J by 2 bases, and 14 bases separated the two germline ends. The CDR3, as DNA: TGTGCCAGCAGCCTTAGCGGCGCGTGGCAAGAGACCCAGTACTTC. Translating gives CASSLSGAWQETQYF.

V and J are TRBV12-3 or TRBV12-4 and TRBJ2-5, with no clear D. The length of the CDR3 is 13 residues. The germline V and J ends were trimmed by 6 bases and 5 bases, with 13 bases remaining between them. CDR3 in amino acids: CASSFGFWETQYF. CDR3 nucleotides: TGTGCCAGCAGCTTCGGGTTTTGGGAGACCCAGTACTTC.

This chain connects TRBV7-8 to TRBJ1-5; a possible D gene is TRBD1 (6 bases). CDR3 size: 16 residues. The V end was cut by 1 base, the J end by 3 bases, with 13 bases between. CDR1 and CDR2 from the germline V gene are SGHVS and FQNEAQ. The CDR3 bases are TGTGCCAGCAGCTTAGTACCAGGGGTGGACAATCAGCCCCAGCATTTT. As protein: CASSLVPGVDNQPQHF.

The chain is built from TRBV5-5 and TRBJ2-1; D is possibly TRBD1 or TRBD2 (6 bases each). Germline V gives CDR1 SGHKS, CDR2 YYEKEE (reference sequence). Trimming left V 4 bases short and J 4 bases short, with 15 bases between. The length of the CDR3 is 15 residues. CDR3 amino acids: CASSGGTPVYNEQFF. CDR3 bases: TGTGCCAGCAGCGGAGGGACACCCGTTTACAATGAGCAGTTCTTC.

This sequence joins TRBV10-2 and TRBJ2-7; 7 positions match TRBD1. The CDR3 consists of 15 residues. CDR1 is WSHSY and CDR2 is SAAADI in the germline V gene. V lost 5 bases to trimming and J lost 6 bases; unmatched junction nucleotides: 13. The CDR3 DNA is TGCGCCAGCAGTATTGACAGGGCTGGGGGTAGCGAGCAGTACTTC. The encoded protein is CASSIDRAGGSEQYF.

Only a few counts were recorded for this clonotype. The rearrangement links TRBV6-2 or TRBV6-3 to TRBJ2-7; weak D call: TRBD1 (5 bases). This CDR3 comprises 14 residues. With 5 bases removed from V and 6 bases from J, the gap between germline ends came to 17 bases. Germline V gene data show CDR1 as MNHEY and CDR2 as SVGEGT. The CDR3 loop is CASSTAVRDREQYV. Written as DNA, the CDR3 is TGTGCCAGCAGTACGGCGGTCAGGGATCGCGAGCAGTACGTC.

This clonotype was found a few times. J is TRBJ2-2 and V is TRBV9; D call uncertain. Trimming shortened V by 5 bases and J by 0 bases, and 14 bases separated the two germline ends. Looked up from germline, CDR1 is SGDLS and CDR2 is YYNGEE. The CDR3 runs 16 residues. This CDR3 is CASSFRAVANTGELFF. CDR3 bases: TGTGCCAGCAGTTTTAGGGCAGTCGCGAACACCGGGGAGCTGTTTTTT.

V and J are TRBV12-5 and TRBJ2-5; TRBD1 aligns across 9 bases. Trimming took 2 bases from V and 2 from J; bases not matched to a gene: 12. Germline V gene lookup returns CDR1 LGHNT and CDR2 FRNRAP. The CDR3 runs to 18 residues. The CDR3 DNA is TGTGCTAGTGGTTTGAGCTACAGGGGACAGGGCCTTCAAGAGACCCAGTACTTC. Its protein product is CASGLSYRGQGLQETQYF.

This clonotype was detected ten times or more. The chain has TRBV7-3 and TRBJ2-1; TRBD2 matches at 8 bases. There are 15 residues in the CDR3. The germline V gene encodes CDR1 SGHTA and CDR2 FQGTGA. J lost 5 bases, V lost 2 bases, and 5 bases had no gene match. Here the CDR3 DNA reads TGTGCCAGCAGCTTAGAGGGCGGGGGGAACAATGAGCAGTTCTTC. It is translated as CASSLEGGGNNEQFF.